Below, 8 T cell receptor beta chains from the same sample are listed, as sequenced in a study of vaccination and CD4 T cells after COVID-19. Which antigens these TCRs recognize remains unknown. Regarding treatment: roughly ten-day PBMC culture with coronavirus spike peptide pools or control peptides (ViraFEST assay). With the Oncomine TCR Beta short-read assay, DNA from cultured CD4+ T cells was sequenced. TCRdb reanalysed the PCR reads using MiXCR and keeps one entry per CDR3 protein. The repertoire holds about 14,000 distinct CDR3 sequences, with under 60% as singletons. Sequencing was performed on CD4+ T cells from blood, cultured in vitro, taken before SARS-CoV-2 vaccination. All receptors derive from a human donor who had recovered from COVID-19.

By its share, this clonotype is medium-sized. The chain uses TRBV6-2 or TRBV6-3 and TRBJ2-2; D may be TRBD1 (6 bases). The germline gives CDR1 MNHEY, CDR2 SVGEGT. This CDR3 has 15 amino acids. Trimming cost V 6 bases and J 4 bases, with 15 bases left between them. CDR3 in amino acids: CASRLDNRATGELFF. In DNA form, the CDR3 reads TGTGCCAGCAGGCTGGATAACAGGGCCACCGGGGAGCTGTTTTTT.

A few counts support this clonotype. V usage is TRBV6-2 or TRBV6-3 and J usage is TRBJ1-3, with D unclear. V lost 0 bases and J 9 bases, leaving 9 bases between the germline ends. The germline V gene encodes CDR1 MNHEY and CDR2 SVGEGT. This CDR3 has 13 amino acids. CDR3 loop: CASSYSTPITIYF. As DNA, the CDR3 is TGTGCCAGCAGTTACTCGACCCCGATCACCATATATTTT.

The chain combines TRBV6-1 with TRBJ2-3; D not certain. V gave up 4 bases and J gave up 3 bases, with 14 bases separating them. CDR1 and CDR2 from the germline V gene are MNHNS and SASEGT. The CDR3 extends over 15 amino acids. DNA of the CDR3: TGTGCCAGCAGTGTGGAAAGACTGGGAACAGATACGCAGTATTTT. This translates into CASSVERLGTDTQYF.

CDR3 amino acids: CASSEGPKIHGYTF. CDR3 sequence (DNA): TGTGCCAGCAGTGAAGGCCCAAAAATCCATGGCTACACCTTC. The rearrangement links TRBV2 to TRBJ1-2, with D uncertain. Germline-derived CDR1 and CDR2 are SNHLY and FYNNEI. This CDR3 contains 14 residues. The V end lost 1 base, the J end lost 6 bases, and 12 bases lay between the germline ends.

V gene TRBV11-2 combines with J gene TRBJ1-1; perhaps TRBD1 as D (5 bases). Germline values: CDR1 SGHAT, CDR2 FQNNGV. V was clipped by 5 bases and J by 5 bases, with 21 bases between them. CDR3 length equals 16 residues. CDR3 sequence reads: CASSPISRRGETEAFF. CDR3 in DNA: TGTGCCAGCAGCCCCATCTCCCGGAGAGGGGAGACTGAAGCTTTCTTT.

The V and J genes are TRBV2 and TRBJ2-7; 8 bases are a match to TRBD1. Germline values: CDR1 SNHLY, CDR2 FYNNEI. After removal of 4 bases from V and 3 bases from J, the junction contained 5 bases not matched to a gene. The CDR3 contains 14 residues. CDR3 loop: CASSARTGSYEQYF. The CDR3 bases are TGTGCCAGCAGTGCGAGGACAGGGAGCTACGAGCAGTACTTC.

In its sample, this clonotype was seen a few times. This rearrangement joins TRBV6-1 to TRBJ1-5; 12 bases are shared with TRBD1. CDR3 length equals 16 residues. Germline V CDR1 and CDR2: MNHNS, SASEGT. The J segment lost 5 bases and the V segment lost 4 bases, leaving 6 bases of the junction unmatched. CDR3 residues: CASSAGTGGSHQPQHF. In DNA, the CDR3 is TGTGCCAGCAGTGCCGGGACAGGGGGCTCTCATCAGCCCCAGCATTTT.

This clonotype was recorded once. V usage is TRBV7-2 and J usage is TRBJ2-2, with D possibly being TRBD1 (5 bases). V was clipped by 8 bases and J by 0 bases, with 13 bases between them. The CDR3 length is 15 residues. CDR1 is SGHTA and CDR2 is FQGNSA in the germline V gene. The CDR3 coding sequence is TGTGCCAGCCGGGTGGGGCTATCGAACACCGGGGAGCTGTTTTTT. Its protein product is CASRVGLSNTGELFF.